The TCR beta chain under discussion was sequenced for a study of PD-1 blockade in classical Hodgkin lymphoma. Study-level findings and limits: Significant TCR diversity gains by C4D1 occurred in CD4+ but not CD8+ cells.

Notes on this clone: No antigen is known for it.

The CDR3 loop spans 15 amino acids. Trimming pared 4 bases from V and 9 bases from J, leaving 17 bases between. Germline V gives CDR1 SGDLS, CDR2 YYNGEE. The time point is: cycle 4 day 1 (C4D1), after five to seven weeks of nivolumab. Relapse was seen in all patients after autologous stem cell transplantation, and brentuximab vedotin exposure was variable. The assay was immunoSEQ multiplex PCR, and TCRdb's table has in-frame clones only and misses some. The profile shows some 48,000 clones, 70% to 80% of them singletons. The source material was peripheral blood mononuclear cells (PBMCs), sampled before the fourth cycle of nivolumab. The chain carries TRBV9 and TRBJ1-6; no clear D gene. This clonotype was sampled from a human donor with classical Hodgkin lymphoma. CDR3 region: CASSTSISEPSPLHF. The CDR3 DNA follows: TGTGCCAGCAGCACCTCGATATCTGAACCTTCACCCCTCCACTTT. The full variable domain, its missing parts supplied by reference TRBV9 and TRBJ1-6, is DSGVTQTPKHLITATGQRVTLRCSPRSGDLSVYWYQQSLDQGLQFLIQYYNGEERAKGNILERFSAQQFPDLHSELNLSSLELGDSALYFCASSTSISEPSPLHFGNGTRLTVT.